These T cell receptor beta chains were read from a single sample in a study of blood T cell repertoires in COVID-19. Sequenced by immunoSEQ multiplex PCR; TCRdb stores in-frame clones only, minus some. The sample yields roughly 90,000 clones, about 85% seen once. The specimen was peripheral blood. These receptors came from a man over 45 with acute or convalescent COVID-19. Both conserved end residues are trimmed from each CDR3.

v_call cdr3_aa
TRBV24-1 ATSDVTSGSTDTQY
TRBV6-6 ASTRQGKGTEAF
TRBV6-5 ASSYSRGDDIQY
TRBV3-1/TRBV3-2 ASSHRSLAEQY
TRBV4-3 ASSQDTGGNSPLH
TRBV9 ASSVDGRGWGEQY
TRBV4-3 ASSQGQTRWTKETQY
TRBV5-4 ASSFFQRDKNTEAF
TRBV24-1 ATQDTTDTQY
TRBV19 ASREDRGELETQY
TRBV2 ASGSFGVYGYT
TRBV30 AWSEGLGPGNTIY
TRBV7-2 ASSLASILAGGGTDTQY
TRBV3-1/TRBV3-2 ASSQRGGSKNIQY
TRBV7-3 ASSLTGTSQETQY
TRBV12-3/TRBV12-4 ASSLKETQY
TRBV19 ASSLSSGNTIY
TRBV5-6 ASSWGRGNQPQH
TRBV12-3/TRBV12-4 ASTGSYEQY
TRBV2 ASSLTYEQY
TRBV5-6 ASAQRQAGSEQY
TRBV14 ASSLTRGTGGTEAF
TRBV14 ASSPPGTSGRPISTDTQY
TRBV5-1 ASSPTSGSSYEQY
TRBV4-3 ASSQDRPPNSPLH
TRBV7-9 ASSPPRTSVSYEQY
TRBV6-1 ASSEEGQGKEGNEQF
TRBV24-1 ATSDKGGYSTDTQY
TRBV6-1 ASSETSGGPDTQY
TRBV3-1/TRBV3-2 ASSQLGAGGNSPLH